The clone carrying this T cell receptor (beta chain) was counted ten times or more. Its antigen remains unknown. This sample was taken from a study of early T cells in non-severe SARS-CoV-2 infection. Study-level background: Investigators sequenced bulk RNA drawn from unsorted whole blood, and chains remained unpaired. General study results and limits: VDJdb matches were skewed toward anti-spike CD8 T cell responses.

The TCR library protocol attached unique molecular identifiers to the individual cDNA molecules. TCRdb re-derived calls from the 5' RACE reads in MiXCR, one entry per CDR3 protein. The sample carries more than 50,000 distinct CDR3 sequences, about 9.3% recorded once. V lost 3 bases to trimming and J lost 2 bases; unmatched junction nucleotides: 8. Germline values: CDR1 KGHDR, CDR2 SFDVKD. The CDR3 sequence is 17 residues long. This clonotype originated in an adult who was a healthcare worker with PCR-confirmed SARS-CoV-2 infection or an uninfected control (not recorded which). The chain combines TRBV24-1 with TRBJ2-3; 9 bases map to TRBD1. Sequencing was carried out using whole blood. In DNA, the CDR3 is TGTGCCACCAGTGATACTTCGGGACAGGGCCTCACAGATACGCAGTATTTT. Protein product: CATSDTSGQGLTDTQYF.